This TCR beta chain was found in a study of T cell changes during pregnancy in multiple sclerosis. Using immunoSEQ multiplex PCR, the repertoire was profiled, and TCRdb retains in-frame clones only, with some absent. The sample lists 40,000 to 50,000 clones, 80% to 95% occurring once. V lost 3 bases and J lost 7, with 13 bases in between. Germline loops: CDR1 GTSNPN, CDR2 SVGIG (reference sequence). The CDR3 is made up of 13 amino acids. The rearrangement uses TRBV30 and TRBJ2-4; perhaps TRBD1 as D (5 bases). The TCR sequence derives from a female donor with multiple sclerosis, enrolled in a pregnancy study. Sequencing was performed on CD4+ T cells from peripheral blood mononuclear cells, taken before pregnancy. The CDR3 DNA follows: TGTGCCTGGAGCGTGGGGCCAAGGAACATTCAGTACTTC. Amino acid sequence: CAWSVGPRNIQYF.